A selection of T cell receptor beta chains follows, all from one sample in a study of blood T cell repertoires in COVID-19. The method was immunoSEQ multiplex PCR; TCRdb's version includes in-frame clones alone and lacks a portion of them. The sample consists of about 140,000 clones, around nine tenths of them appearing once. The sample consisted of peripheral blood. These receptors were taken from a human donor in a cohort sampled during active COVID-19. CDR3s include the opening cysteine and the closing phenylalanine or tryptophan.

v_gene: TRBV28; len: 12; CDR3aa: CASTEGTGGYTF
v_gene: TRBV3-1/TRBV3-2; len: 17; CDR3aa: CASSHSAAGRGTDTQYF
v_gene: TRBV7-8; len: 15; CDR3aa: CASSPNPGVNTEAFF
v_gene: TRBV9; len: 15; CDR3aa: CASSAGGVPTDTQYF
v_gene: TRBV5-6; len: 16; CDR3aa: CASSLRGGRRGTEAFF
v_gene: TRBV5-1; len: 16; CDR3aa: CATPTVVRDFQETQYF
v_gene: TRBV30; len: 15; CDR3aa: CAWRGTSGNTDTQYF
v_gene: TRBV28; len: 15; CDR3aa: CASSPIRGYTGELFF
v_gene: TRBV29-1; len: 17; CDR3aa: CSVGRASGGAMYNEQFF
v_gene: TRBV18; len: 15; CDR3aa: CASSPPTGLGSEQFF
v_gene: TRBV7-7; len: 15; CDR3aa: CASSPTGGGTDTQYF
v_gene: TRBV2; len: 15; CDR3aa: CASRMSGVNTGELFF
v_gene: TRBV5-6; len: 18; CDR3aa: CASSRREGLAANTGELFF
v_gene: TRBV11-2; len: 14; CDR3aa: CASSIGQGYYEQYF
v_gene: TRBV6-5; len: 13; CDR3aa: CASSKGQGSRYTF
v_gene: TRBV27; len: 15; CDR3aa: CASRGLGGFYNEQFF
v_gene: TRBV6-5; len: 14; CDR3aa: CASSLGGAGYEQYF
v_gene: TRBV19; len: 14; CDR3aa: CASSRPTEGNTIYF
v_gene: TRBV7-3; len: 12; CDR3aa: CASSSSRNEQFF
v_gene: TRBV7-9; len: 11; CDR3aa: CASSLTGELFF
v_gene: TRBV6-5; len: 13; CDR3aa: CATYKTGFHEQYF
v_gene: TRBV7-3; len: 14; CDR3aa: CASSLMSGQRCYTF
v_gene: TRBV27; len: 15; CDR3aa: CASSLDSSGSDEQFF
v_gene: TRBV12-3/TRBV12-4; len: 13; CDR3aa: CASSFGRGSEQYF
v_gene: TRBV3-1/TRBV3-2; len: 15; CDR3aa: CASSPSEKGLETQYF
v_gene: TRBV28; len: 14; CDR3aa: CASSWGQTNYGYTF
v_gene: TRBV9; len: 14; CDR3aa: CASSPQGGTDEQYF
v_gene: TRBV28; len: 13; CDR3aa: CASSIPNSLRQYF
v_gene: TRBV15; len: 13; CDR3aa: CATSRASVSEQFF
v_gene: TRBV10-3; len: 19; CDR3aa: CAISESGTSGTKSSYEQYF
v_gene: TRBV3-1/TRBV3-2; len: 16; CDR3aa: CASTPGQISSNYGYTF
v_gene: TRBV4-2; len: 17; CDR3aa: CASSQVLQGARNTEAFF
v_gene: TRBV30; len: 11; CDR3aa: CAWSLRGTQYF
v_gene: TRBV6-5; len: 13; CDR3aa: CASSLTTGEGYTF
v_gene: TRBV7-3; len: 15; CDR3aa: CASSPSGGAFNEQFF
v_gene: TRBV7-9; len: 13; CDR3aa: CASSPGTDYGYTF
v_gene: TRBV5-1; len: 16; CDR3aa: CASSLGAGAYGGELFF